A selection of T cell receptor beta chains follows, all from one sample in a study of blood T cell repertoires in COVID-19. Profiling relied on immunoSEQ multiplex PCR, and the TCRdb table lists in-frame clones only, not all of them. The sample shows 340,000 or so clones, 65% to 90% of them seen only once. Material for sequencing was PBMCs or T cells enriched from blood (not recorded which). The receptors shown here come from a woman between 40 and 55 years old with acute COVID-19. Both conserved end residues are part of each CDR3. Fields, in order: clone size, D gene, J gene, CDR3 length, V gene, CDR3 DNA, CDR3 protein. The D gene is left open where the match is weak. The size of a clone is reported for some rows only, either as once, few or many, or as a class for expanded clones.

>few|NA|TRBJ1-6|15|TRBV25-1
TGTGCCAGCAGTGAACGAGACTGGGGGGTTTCACCCCTCCACTTT
CASSERDWGVSPLHF
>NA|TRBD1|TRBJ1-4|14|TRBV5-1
TGCGCCAGCAGCGGGACAGCAACTAATGAAAAACTGTTTTTT
CASSGTATNEKLFF
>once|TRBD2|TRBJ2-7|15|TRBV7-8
TGTGCCAGCAGCTTAGGGCGGGGGGGTTCCTACGAGCAGTACTTC
CASSLGRGGSYEQYF
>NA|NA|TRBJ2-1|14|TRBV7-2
TGTGCCAGCAGCGTGAGGGCCACCTACAATGAGCAGTTCTTC
CASSVRATYNEQFF
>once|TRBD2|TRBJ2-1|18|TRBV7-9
TGTGCCAGCAGCTTAGGTTCTCCTAGCGGGGGGGCAGGCAATGAGCAGTTCTTC
CASSLGSPSGGAGNEQFF
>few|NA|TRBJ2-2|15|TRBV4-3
TGCGCCAGCAGCCTTGAGGCGGGCAACACCGGGGAGCTGTTTTTT
CASSLEAGNTGELFF
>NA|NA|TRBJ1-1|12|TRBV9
TGTGCCAGCAGCCTTATCGACACTGAAGCTTTCTTT
CASSLIDTEAFF
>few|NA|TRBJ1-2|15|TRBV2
TGTGCCAGCAGTGCCCATTTAGGGGGAGACTATGGCTACACCTTC
CASSAHLGGDYGYTF
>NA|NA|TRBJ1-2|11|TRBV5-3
TGTGCCAGAAGCGCGAGATACGGCTACACCTTC
CARSARYGYTF
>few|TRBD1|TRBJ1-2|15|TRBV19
TGTGCCAGTAGTATGGTCTTACTAGGGGGCAATGGCTACACCTTC
CASSMVLLGGNGYTF
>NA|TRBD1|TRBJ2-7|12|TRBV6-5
TGTGCCACCGGGACAGCCGACTACGAGCAGTACTTC
CATGTADYEQYF
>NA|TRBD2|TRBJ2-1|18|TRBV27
TGTGCCAGCAGTGGACTAGCGGGGGGTAAAAGGTCCTACAATGAGCAGTTCTTC
CASSGLAGGKRSYNEQFF
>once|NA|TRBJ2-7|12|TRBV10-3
TGTGCCATCAGTGAGTATAGCGAAGAGCAGTACTTC
CAISEYSEEQYF
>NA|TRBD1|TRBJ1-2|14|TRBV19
TGTGCCAGTAGTACCCGACAGGGATCGGATGGCTACACCTTC
CASSTRQGSDGYTF
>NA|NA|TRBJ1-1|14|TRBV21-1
TGTGCCAGCAGGGAGTGGGGAGGAATCACTGAAGCTTTCTTT
CASREWGGITEAFF
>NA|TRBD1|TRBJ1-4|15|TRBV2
TGTGCCAGCAGTGGACAGGGTATTGTTATTGAAAAACTGTTTTTT
CASSGQGIVIEKLFF
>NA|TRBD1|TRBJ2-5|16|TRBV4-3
TGCGCCAGCAGCCAAGATGTAAGGACAGGGGTAGAGACCCAGTACTTC
CASSQDVRTGVETQYF
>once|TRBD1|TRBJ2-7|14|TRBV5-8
TGTGCCAGCAGCTTGGTGACAGGGTATGGGAAGCAGTACTTC
CASSLVTGYGKQYF